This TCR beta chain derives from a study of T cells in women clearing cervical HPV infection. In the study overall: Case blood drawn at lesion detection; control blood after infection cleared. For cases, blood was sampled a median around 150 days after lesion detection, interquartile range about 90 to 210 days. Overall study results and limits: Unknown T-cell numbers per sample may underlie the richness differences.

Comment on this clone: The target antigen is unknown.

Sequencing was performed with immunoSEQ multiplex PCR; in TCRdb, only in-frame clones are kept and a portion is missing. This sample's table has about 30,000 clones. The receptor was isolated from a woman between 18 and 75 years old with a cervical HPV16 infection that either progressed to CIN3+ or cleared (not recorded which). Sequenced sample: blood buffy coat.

The CDR3 DNA, read in part, is TGTGCCATCAACCGGGACAAGTACAATGAG. This sequence encodes CAINRDKYNE. The entire CDR3 reads CAINRDKYNEQFF. This chain links TRBV28 with TRBJ2-1, with TRBD1 as a possible D gene (6 bases). The CDR3 goes on 3 residues after the read ends, and that part is filled in from the germline J gene. The germline CDR1 and CDR2 sequences are MDHEN and SYDVKM. Trimming took off 10 bases at V and 4 bases at J, with 14 bases between the two ends. The CDR3 loop spans 13 amino acids.